This T cell receptor (beta chain) was recovered during a study of CD8 T cells in ankylosing spondylitis. Points from the study as a whole: In ankylosing spondylitis patients, matched synovial fluid reportedly showed significant enrichment of disease-linked clones. Ankylosing spondylitis blood appeared to carry a characteristic TCR beta motif of several highly homologous variants. Previously reported in reactive arthritis synovial fluid and blood were some of the motif variants.

TCRdb re-called the 5' RACE reads with MiXCR, one entry per CDR3 protein. Of about 340,000 distinct CDR3 sequences listed, around 15% are singletons. Germline CDR1 reads SGHTA; CDR2 reads FQGNSA. Trimming took 6 bases from V and 4 from J; bases not matched to a gene: 7. The CDR3 sequence is 15 residues long. The sample holds many counts of this clonotype. Its target is not known. This sequence originates from a male donor with ankylosing spondylitis or in good health (not recorded which). J is TRBJ2-1 and V is TRBV7-2; TRBD2 aligns across 9 bases. Sequencing was carried out using blood, either unsorted or a sorted T cell fraction (not recorded which). In DNA, the CDR3 is TGTGCCAGCAGTTTTCGACTAGCGGAGTACAATGAGCAGTTCTTC. Translating it yields CASSFRLAEYNEQFF.